The TCR beta chain described here comes from a study of OX40 agonist ivuxolimab in advanced cancers. Across the whole study: Ivuxolimab, an antibody acting as an agonist of OX40 (CD134), was used to treat patients. While on treatment, patients had intravenous ivuxolimab at 0.01 to 10 mg/kg every 2 weeks. Study observations and caveats: Partial responders at 0.1-3.0 mg/kg had among the lowest clonal expansion. Researchers report that CD8+ T cells had, on average, more expanded clones than CD4+.

This clone has only one observation. Its matching antigen is unknown. Profiling relied on immunoSEQ multiplex PCR, and the TCRdb table lists in-frame clones only, not all of them. The sample holds fewer than 13,000 clones, 78% seen once. V dropped 8 bases and J dropped 0 bases, with 14 bases sitting between them. The CDR3 runs to 15 residues. Germline V gene data show CDR1 as MNHEY and CDR2 as SMNVEV (reference sequence). The sample here was CD4+ or CD8+ T cells sorted from blood, taken in a trial of the OX40 agonist ivuxolimab. The genes are TRBV27 and TRBJ1-5, with D possibly matching TRBD1 (5 bases). The receptor was isolated from an adult with an advanced solid tumor such as melanoma, head and neck, liver or kidney cancer. The CDR3 nucleotides read TGTGCCAGCGGTCCATCTGACAGTAGCAATCAGCCCCAGCATTTT. It translates to CASGPSDSSNQPQHF.